Shown below are 26 T cell receptor beta chains from a single sample sequenced in a study of glioma-infiltrating T cells. Amplification of TCR alpha and beta CDR3 regions from RNA used iRepertoire nested multiplex PCR. MiXCR was run by TCRdb on the multiplex PCR reads, yielding one entry per CDR3 protein. The data contain approximately 100,000 distinct CDR3 sequences, 25% to 30% of them singletons. What was sequenced was glioma tissue, nonneoplastic brain tissue, or PBMCs (not recorded which). The source of these receptors is a human donor with low-grade glioma or glioblastoma, undergoing nonglioma brain surgery, or in good health (not recorded which).

This clonotype was observed many times. The CDR3: CASSDPPGHINSPLHF. The DNA for the CDR3 is TGTGCCAGCAGTGATCCTCCGGGACATATTAATTCACCCCTCCACTTT. The chain is built from TRBV25-1 and TRBJ1-6, with D possibly TRBD1 on 6 matching bases. Deletions cut 3 bases from V and 6 bases from J, with 15 bases between. Germline loops: CDR1 MGHDK, CDR2 SYGVNS. The CDR3 length is 16 residues.

This clonotype was counted many times. J is TRBJ2-7 and V is TRBV2; D is unclear. CDR3 length: 11 amino acids. The germline V and J ends were trimmed by 6 bases and 3 bases, with 6 bases remaining between them. Per germline, CDR1 SNHLY and CDR2 FYNNEI. CDR3 loop: CASRQYYEQYF. CDR3 bases: TGTGCCAGCAGACAGTACTACGAGCAGTACTTC.

A remark on this clonotype: Since a much larger clone is just one base distant, this may be a read error. The chain couples TRBV14 to TRBJ1-1; no reliable D call. CDR3 size: 15 residues. Looked up from germline, CDR1 is SGHDN and CDR2 is FVKESK. V was pared by 2 bases and J by 3 bases, with 13 bases between. CDR3 in DNA: TGTGCCAGCAGCCAATCGGTAAACCTGGACACTGAAGCTTTCTTT. This codes for CASSQSVNLDTEAFF.

The rearrangement links TRBV14 to TRBJ2-3, with 8 nucleotides matching TRBD2. Per germline, CDR1 SGHDN and CDR2 FVKESK. The CDR3 has 15 residues. V lost 5 bases to trimming and J lost 3 bases; unmatched junction nucleotides: 7. The CDR3 spells CASSFRGGRTDTQYF. For the CDR3, the DNA is TGTGCCAGCAGCTTCCGGGGGGGCCGAACAGATACGCAGTATTTT.

V usage is TRBV19 and J usage is TRBJ2-1; possible D gene TRBD1, 5 bases. Per germline, CDR1 LNHDA and CDR2 SQIVND (reference sequence). V was pared by 6 bases and J by 7 bases, with 13 bases between. CDR3 size: 13 residues. Here the CDR3 reads CASRRAQGNEQFF. The CDR3 region has the DNA TGTGCCAGTAGGCGCGCCCAGGGAAATGAGCAGTTCTTC.

This clonotype was found many times. The chain has TRBV4-2 and TRBJ2-3; tentative D call: TRBD2 (5 bases). V was clipped by 4 bases and J by 0 bases, with 14 bases between them. This CDR3 is built from 16 residues. Germline V gene data show CDR1 as LGHNA and CDR2 as YNFKEQ. The CDR3 DNA sequence: TGTGCCAGCAGCCGGACTCAGGACGCAAGCACAGATACGCAGTATTTT. This sequence encodes CASSRTQDASTDTQYF.

There are many counts of this clonotype. The rearrangement uses TRBV18 and TRBJ1-5, with 7 bases that match TRBD1. The V segment lost 3 bases and the J segment 1 base; nucleotides outside the gene matches: 6. The germline V gene encodes CDR1 KGHSH and CDR2 LQKENI. CDR3 length: 16 amino acids. CDR3 nucleotides: TGTGCCAGCTCACCCGGGACAGTGCTGAGCAATCAGCCCCAGCATTTT. Translating gives CASSPGTVLSNQPQHF.

In its sample, this clonotype was seen a few times. No conserved phenylalanine or tryptophan ends this CDR3, so it is likely a read error. The chain uses TRBV7-9 and TRBJ1-2, with TRBD1 as a possible D gene (6 bases). CDR3 size: 14 residues. Between the trimmed V and J ends, which lost 6 bases and 0 bases, there was a span of 11 bases. The germline V gene has CDR1 SEHNR and CDR2 FQNEAQ (reference sequence). CDR3 sequence (DNA): TGTGCCAGCAGTCAAGGGGGGTCTAACTATGGCTACACCCTC. Protein: CASSQGGSNYGYTL.

The chain links TRBV7-2 to TRBJ2-5; tentatively, D is TRBD2 (5 bases). Germline CDR1 reads SGHTA; CDR2 reads FQGNSA. Trimming removed 5 bases from V and 7 bases from J, with 14 bases in between. CDR3 size: 13 residues. CDR3: CASSRIRSGTQYF. In DNA, the CDR3 is TGTGCCAGCAGCCGAATCCGGAGCGGGACCCAGTACTTC.

This clonotype was detected many times. The rearrangement uses TRBV20-1 and TRBJ1-5; a possible D gene is TRBD1 (5 bases). The V and J ends lost 5 bases and 2 bases respectively, with 13 bases between them. Germline values: CDR1 DFQATT, CDR2 SNEGSKA (reference sequence). The CDR3 is 14 residues long. The CDR3 DNA is TGCAGTGCTTCCTACAGGAGTGGCAATCAGCCCCAGCATTTT. It specifies CSASYRSGNQPQHF.

There are many counts of this clonotype. This CDR3 is CASTADGTVRNTIYF. DNA for the CDR3: TGTGCCAGTACCGCCGACGGGACAGTCAGAAACACCATATATTTT. The rearrangement uses TRBV19 and TRBJ1-3; 7 nucleotides align to TRBD1. The CDR3 is 15 amino acids. The ends lost 7 bases at V and 5 bases at J; junction bases unmatched: 11. Germline lookup yields CDR1 LNHDA and CDR2 SQIVND (reference sequence).

This clonotype has at least ten counts. The V call is TRBV20-1, the J call TRBJ1-4, with 7 bases lining up with TRBD1. This CDR3 has 13 residues. Germline V lookup: CDR1 DFQATT, CDR2 SNEGSKA (reference sequence). V trimming: 0 bases; J trimming: 9 bases; junction bases outside the gene matches: 4. CDR3 bases: TGCAGTGCTAGAGATTGGACAGGAAAAAAACTGTTTTTT. Encoded protein: CSARDWTGKKLFF.

In its sample, this clonotype was seen many times. V gene TRBV27 combines with J gene TRBJ1-2; D perhaps matches TRBD1 (5 bases). The CDR3 spans 12 residues. The germline CDR1 and CDR2 sequences are MNHEY and SMNVEV (reference sequence). V was clipped by 3 bases and J by 5 bases, with 7 bases between them. The CDR3 bases are TGTGCCAGCAGTTTCCCAGGGTATGGCTACACCTTC. Its protein product is CASSFPGYGYTF.

The sample holds many counts of this clonotype. The CDR3 reads CASSHPGQRNQPQHF. The DNA for the CDR3 is TGCGCCAGCAGCCACCCCGGACAGAGAAATCAGCCCCAGCATTTT. V gene TRBV4-1 combines with J gene TRBJ1-5; tentative D call: TRBD1 (6 bases). The V end was cut by 3 bases, the J end by 4 bases, with 13 bases between. This CDR3 is 15 amino acids long. Germline V gene data show CDR1 as MGHRA and CDR2 as YSYEKL.

There are a few counts of this clonotype. This rearrangement joins TRBV2 to TRBJ2-7, with 7 positions matching TRBD2. Germline lookup yields CDR1 SNHLY and CDR2 FYNNEI. Unmatched junction bases numbered 6, after V lost 2 bases and J lost 2 bases. CDR3 length equals 15 residues. Here the CDR3 DNA reads TGTGCCAGCAGTGAATTTGGGAGGGAACCCTACGAGCAGTACTTC. It is translated as CASSEFGREPYEQYF.

Turning to this clonotype: A read error may produce the germline difference seen at one junction end. The genes are TRBV7-7 and TRBJ1-1; D is ambiguous. The CDR3 extends over 13 amino acids. Per germline, CDR1 SSHAT and CDR2 FNYEAQ (reference sequence). The CDR3: CASSPLIGPEAFF. CDR3 DNA sequence: TGTGCTAGCAGCCCGTTGATAGGGCCTGAAGCTTTCTTT.

This clonotype has ten or more counts. This chain uses TRBV6-1 with TRBJ2-3; either TRBD1 or TRBD2 may supply D (5 bases each). CDR1 is MNHNS, CDR2 SASEGT, per germline. V was shortened by 4 bases and J by 3 bases, with 14 bases between the two germline ends. The CDR3 length is 15 residues. The CDR3 spells CASSASGTITDTQYF. In nucleotides, the CDR3 is TGTGCCAGCAGTGCTTCAGGGACGATAACAGATACGCAGTATTTT.

In its sample, this clonotype was seen many times. CDR3 coding DNA: TGTGCCAGCAGTTTGAGGCCTCCAGATACGCAGTATTTT. Protein sequence: CASSLRPPDTQYF. The rearrangement joins TRBV27 to TRBJ2-3, with no clear D. Trimming took off 3 bases at V and 4 bases at J, with 8 bases between the two ends. The CDR3 spans 13 residues. Germline lookup yields CDR1 MNHEY and CDR2 SMNVEV (reference sequence).

Concerning this clonotype: A read error may be the cause here, since a much bigger clone is one base away. V gene TRBV20-1 combines with J gene TRBJ2-7; a possible D gene is TRBD2 (5 bases). Between the trimmed V and J ends, which lost 0 bases and 11 bases, there was a span of 17 bases. The CDR3 totals 13 residues. Germline-derived CDR1 and CDR2 are DFQATT and SNEGSKA (reference sequence). In nucleotides, the CDR3 is TGCAGTGCTAGAGATCCGGGGATTAGTGGGAAGTACTTC. Translated, it gives CSARDPGISGKYF.

This clonotype was observed many times. The chain is built from TRBV12-3 or TRBV12-4 and TRBJ1-1; no definite D call. V dropped 3 bases and J dropped 0 bases, with 8 bases sitting between them. The CDR3 is made up of 14 amino acids. The DNA of the CDR3 is TGTGCCAGCAGTTTTAATTGGTTGAACACTGAAGCTTTCTTT. Residues: CASSFNWLNTEAFF.

This clonotype showed up many times. The chain carries TRBV12-3 or TRBV12-4 and TRBJ1-5; possible D gene TRBD1, 5 bases. The CDR3 loop spans 15 amino acids. V lost 5 bases and J 5 bases, leaving 16 bases between the germline ends. The CDR3 sequence is CASSPDDRRYQPQHF. DNA for the CDR3: TGTGCCAGCAGTCCCGATGACAGAAGATATCAGCCCCAGCATTTT.

This clonotype appeared a few times. V and J are TRBV10-2 and TRBJ2-7, with a tentative D call TRBD1 (6 bases). The CDR3 runs 14 residues. The germline V and J ends were trimmed by 2 bases and 1 base, with 9 bases remaining between them. The germline CDR1 and CDR2 sequences are WSHSY and SAAADI. CDR3: CASSEIGQSYEQYF. The CDR3 DNA follows: TGCGCCAGCAGTGAGATCGGACAGTCCTACGAGCAGTACTTC.

On this clonotype: Possible read error: a much larger clone is one base away. This chain uses TRBV4-1 with TRBJ2-3; D perhaps matches TRBD2 (6 bases). The CDR3 has 13 amino acids. Germline V gives CDR1 MGHRA, CDR2 YSYEKL. V lost 6 bases, J lost 4 bases, and 11 bases lay in between. CDR3 protein: CASRPREADTQYF. CDR3 nucleotides: TGCGCCAGCAGGCCGAGGGAGGCAGATACGCAGTATTTT.

Concerning this clonotype: The junction departs from germline at one end; a sequencing error may be responsible. The V gene is TRBV7-2, the J gene TRBJ1-1; D gene unclear. Germline V lookup: CDR1 SGHTA, CDR2 FQGNSA. This CDR3 is built from 15 residues. The CDR3 coding sequence is TGTGCCAGAAGCTTACGTCTAGGGTGGAACACTGAGGCTTTCTTT. This translates into CARSLRLGWNTEAFF.

This clonotype has a count of ten or more. The CDR3 is CSAKHRVNLDTQYF. For the CDR3, the DNA is TGCAGTGCAAAACACAGGGTTAATTTAGATACGCAGTATTTT. This chain connects TRBV20-1 to TRBJ2-3; D possibly corresponds to TRBD1 (6 bases). The V and J ends lost 6 bases and 5 bases respectively, with 18 bases between them. The CDR3 contains 14 residues. The V gene's germline CDR1 is DFQATT and CDR2 SNEGSKA (reference sequence).

The CDR3 loop is CASSLGDRGNTGELFF. Written as DNA, the CDR3 is TGTGCCAGCAGCTTGGGGGACAGGGGTAACACCGGGGAGCTGTTTTTT. The chain joins TRBV5-4 to TRBJ2-2; 10 bases are a match to TRBD1. V gave up 0 bases and J gave up 2 bases; unmatched junction bases: 1. The CDR3 has 16 residues. CDR1 and CDR2 from the germline V gene are SGHNT and YYREEE (reference sequence).